These 29 T cell receptor beta chains originate from one sample sequenced in a study of cytomegalovirus exposure and HLA in healthy donors. PCR involved 60 Vbeta and 13 Jbeta primers. Only in-frame clones appear in the TCRdb table, and some are missing; sequencing was by immunoSEQ multiplex PCR. The sample holds about 120,000 clones; around 10% are singletons and the top ten take 2.5% to 3.5%. Source material: PBMCs. All receptors derive from a man aged 30 to 39 in good health and CMV-seronegative.

This clone was counted only a few times. The missing conserved phenylalanine or tryptophan at the end of this CDR3 makes a read error likely. The chain links TRBV5-1 to TRBJ1-1, with D possibly TRBD1 on 5 matching bases. There are 14 residues in the CDR3. Deletions cut 3 bases from V and 5 bases from J, with 14 bases between. Germline CDR1 SGHRS, CDR2 YFSETQ. CDR3: CASSWEGRGTEAFL. The CDR3 DNA reads TGCGCCAGCAGCTGGGAGGGGCGAGGAACTGAAGCTTTCTTG.

This clone occurred a few times. The chain has TRBV7-6 and TRBJ2-5; weak D call: TRBD1 (7 bases). Germline values: CDR1 SGHVS, CDR2 FNYEAQ. This CDR3 has 15 residues. Trimming removed 5 bases at V and 2 bases at J, with 15 bases between. The DNA for the CDR3 is TGTGCCAGCAGCCCCCAGGGGGGAGATCAAGAGACCCAGTACTTC. This sequence encodes CASSPQGGDQETQYF. The complete variable domain, with remaining parts taken from reference TRBV7-6 and TRBJ2-5, reads GAGVSQSPRYKVTKRGQDVALRCDPISGHVSLYWYRQALGQGPEFLTYFNYEAQQDKSGLPNDRFSAERPEGSISTLTIQRTEQRDSAMYRCASSPQGGDQETQYFGPGTRLLVL.

The sample holds a few counts of this clone. V and J are TRBV4-2 and TRBJ2-7, with 10 bases lining up with TRBD2. V lost 0 bases, J lost 4 bases, and 9 bases stayed unmatched. This CDR3 region has 17 residues. In germline, CDR1 is LGHNA, CDR2 YNFKEQ. CDR3 in DNA: TGTGCCAGCAGCCAAGAAGCTCGGACTAGCGGATCTTACGAGCAGTACTTC. As protein: CASSQEARTSGSYEQYF.

This rearrangement joins TRBV30 to TRBJ1-3, with 7 bases identical to TRBD1. The CDR3 length is 19 residues. The germline V gene encodes CDR1 GTSNPN and CDR2 SVGIG (reference sequence). The V and J ends lost 2 bases and 4 bases, in that order; junction bases with no gene match: 20. In nucleotides, the CDR3 is TGTGCCTGGAGTCCCTACCAAGGGGGCAGGGGTGTTAGGGGAAACACCATATATTTT. It yields the protein CAWSPYQGGRGVRGNTIYF.

V usage is TRBV5-4 and J usage is TRBJ2-1; 13 nucleotides line up with TRBD2. The CDR3 runs to 15 residues. The J segment lost 8 bases and the V segment lost 4 bases, leaving 6 bases of the junction unmatched. From germline, CDR1 is SGHNT and CDR2 YYREEE (reference sequence). The CDR3 sequence is CASSATSGRGYEQFF. The CDR3 bases are TGTGCCAGCAGCGCTACTAGCGGGAGGGGGTATGAGCAGTTCTTC. The complete variable domain, with remaining parts taken from reference TRBV5-4 and TRBJ2-1, reads ETGVTQSPTHLIKTRGQQVTLRCSSQSGHNTVSWYQQALGQGPQFIFQYYREEENGRGNFPPRFSGLQFPNYSSELNVNALELDDSALYLCASSATSGRGYEQFFGPGTRLTVL.

This clone has just a few counts. The chain recombines TRBV7-2 with TRBJ2-7, with D perhaps TRBD2 (5 bases). The CDR3 totals 14 residues. The germline V and J ends were trimmed by 3 bases and 2 bases, with 11 bases remaining between them. The germline CDR1 and CDR2 sequences are SGHTA and FQGNSA. CDR3 sequence: CASSFGGGPYEQYF. The CDR3 DNA reads TGTGCCAGCAGCTTCGGTGGAGGCCCCTACGAGCAGTACTTC.

The chain combines TRBV5-6 with TRBJ2-1, with a weak D call TRBD1 (5 bases). V dropped 2 bases and J dropped 2 bases, with 8 bases sitting between them. CDR1 is SGHDT and CDR2 is YYEEEE in the germline V gene. CDR3 length equals 14 residues. The CDR3 nucleotides are TGTGCCAGCAGCTTCAGACAGCCCTACAATGAGCAGTTCTTC. Protein product: CASSFRQPYNEQFF. The entire variable domain, with the rest obtained from reference TRBV5-6 and TRBJ2-1, is as follows: DAGVTQSPTHLIKTRGQQVTLRCSPKSGHDTVSWYQQALGQGPQFIFQYYEEEERQRGNFPDRFSGHQFPNYSSELNVNALLLGDSALYLCASSFRQPYNEQFFGPGTRLTVL.

In its sample, this clone was seen a few times. The chain combines TRBV12-5 with TRBJ1-2; D not resolved. The V gene's germline CDR1 is LGHNT and CDR2 FRNRAP. Trimming shortened V by 3 bases and J by 7 bases, and 18 bases separated the two germline ends. This CDR3 region has 15 residues. The CDR3: CASGLPPNLGSGYTF. The CDR3 DNA is TGTGCTAGTGGTTTACCCCCGAATCTTGGGAGTGGCTACACCTTC.

The V and J genes are TRBV9 and TRBJ2-7; D is perhaps TRBD2 (5 bases). Per germline, CDR1 SGDLS and CDR2 YYNGEE. Trimming removed 0 bases from V and 5 bases from J, with 12 bases in between. The CDR3 extends over 14 amino acids. The CDR3 region is CASSVGRGGHEQYF. The CDR3 DNA is TGTGCCAGCAGCGTAGGTCGGGGTGGCCACGAGCAGTACTTC.

This clone was recorded a few times. CDR3 protein: CASSLYPGTTSNQPQHF. CDR3 nucleotide sequence: TGTGCCAGCAGCCTATATCCCGGGACAACGAGCAATCAGCCCCAGCATTTT. The chain links TRBV11-2 to TRBJ1-5; weak D call: TRBD1 (6 bases). The CDR3 has 17 amino acids. The germline V and J ends were trimmed by 5 bases and 1 base, with 18 bases remaining between them. CDR1 and CDR2 from the germline V gene are SGHAT and FQNNGV. The variable domain in full, with the rest retrieved from reference TRBV11-2 and TRBJ1-5, is EAGVAQSPRYKIIEKRQSVAFWCNPISGHATLYWYQQILGQGPKLLIQFQNNGVVDDSQLPKDRFSAERLKGVDSTLKIQPAKLEDSAVYLCASSLYPGTTSNQPQHFGDGTRLSIL.

This clone was detected only a few times. V usage is TRBV19 and J usage is TRBJ2-1, with D possibly TRBD2 on 5 matching bases. Trimming removed 2 bases from V and 8 bases from J, with 13 bases in between. The CDR3 sequence is 14 residues long. CDR1 and CDR2 (germline): LNHDA, SQIVND (reference sequence). The CDR3 sequence is CASSITHGRDEQFF. The CDR3 bases are TGTGCCAGTAGTATAACTCACGGGCGGGATGAGCAGTTCTTC.

This clone turned up a few times. The chain has TRBV7-9 and TRBJ2-5; D ambiguous. This CDR3 contains 15 residues. Germline values: CDR1 SEHNR, CDR2 FQNEAQ (reference sequence). The V end lost 4 bases, the J end lost 4 bases, and 16 bases lay between the germline ends. CDR3 amino acids: CASSSASPRGETQYF. As DNA, the CDR3 is TGTGCCAGCAGCTCAGCTTCTCCCCGAGGAGAGACCCAGTACTTC. The variable domain in full, completed from reference TRBV7-9 and TRBJ2-5, reads DTGVSQNPRHKITKRGQNVTFRCDPISEHNRLYWYRQTLGQGPEFLTYFQNEAQLEKSRLLSDRFSAERPKGSFSTLEIQRTEQGDSAMYLCASSSASPRGETQYFGPGTRLLVL.

The V gene is TRBV27, the J gene TRBJ1-5; D is possibly TRBD1 (6 bases). Germline-derived CDR1 and CDR2 are MNHEY and SMNVEV (reference sequence). V was shortened by 5 bases and J by 7 bases, with 15 bases between the two germline ends. This CDR3 region has 14 residues. CDR3 sequence reads: CASSLRGSKQPQHF. The DNA for the CDR3 is TGTGCCAGCAGTCTAAGGGGGTCAAAACAGCCCCAGCATTTT.

V usage is TRBV6-6 and J usage is TRBJ2-7, with 7 bases aligning to TRBD2. CDR3 length: 15 residues. The germline CDR1 and CDR2 sequences are MNHNY and SVGAGI (reference sequence). V was pared by 6 bases and J by 2 bases, with 10 bases of the junction left unmatched. The CDR3 region has the DNA TGTGCCAGCAGCCAAGGGAGGGGCTTTACCTACGAGCAGTACTTC. Its translation is CASSQGRGFTYEQYF.

The table lists this clone with a few counts. The chain carries TRBV7-9 and TRBJ1-5; 9 bases agree with TRBD1. This CDR3 is 15 amino acids long. Germline CDR1 reads SEHNR; CDR2 reads FQNEAQ (reference sequence). The J segment lost 4 bases and the V segment lost 5 bases, leaving 6 bases of the junction unmatched. CDR3 region: CASSPGTGRNQPQHF. The CDR3 DNA reads as TGTGCCAGCAGCCCGGGGACAGGGAGGAATCAGCCCCAGCATTTT.

This clone was observed a few times. This sequence joins TRBV30 and TRBJ2-7, with 7 nucleotides matching TRBD1. The V gene end was trimmed by 1 base and the J gene end by 7 bases; junction bases not matched to a gene: 7. Germline V lookup: CDR1 GTSNPN, CDR2 SVGIG (reference sequence). The CDR3 extends over 13 amino acids. The CDR3 DNA is TGTGCCTGGAGTGGAATGACAGGGAGTGAGCAGTACTTC. It yields the protein CAWSGMTGSEQYF.

There are a few counts of this clone. The chain has TRBV6-5 and TRBJ1-4; D may be TRBD1 (5 bases). CDR1 is MNHEY, CDR2 SVGAGI, per germline. V was trimmed by 6 bases and J by 4 bases, leaving 12 bases between them. The CDR3 sequence is 14 residues long. The CDR3 nucleotides are TGTGCCAGCAGGCGGGACGGACTTAATGAAAAACTGTTTTTT. Translating it yields CASRRDGLNEKLFF.

This clone was counted a few times. This rearrangement joins TRBV10-3 to TRBJ1-2; tentative D call: TRBD1 (6 bases). Germline-derived CDR1 and CDR2 are ENHRY and SYGVKD. CDR3 length: 16 residues. Trimming stripped 0 bases from V and 3 bases from J, with 14 bases between. CDR3 DNA: TGTGCCATCAGTGAGTCAGGGACACATCAGTACTATGGCTACACCTTC. This gives the protein CAISESGTHQYYGYTF.

This clone was recorded a few times. The chain joins TRBV4-1 to TRBJ2-7, with D hard to call. Germline CDR1 reads MGHRA; CDR2 reads YSYEKL. The CDR3 length is 13 residues. V was clipped by 0 bases and J by 0 bases, with 3 bases between them. The CDR3 is CASSQESSYEQYF. CDR3 DNA: TGCGCCAGCAGCCAAGAGAGCTCCTACGAGCAGTACTTC.

This clone was seen a few times. This rearrangement joins TRBV2 to TRBJ2-4; TRBD1 aligns across 7 bases. Germline V gene data show CDR1 as SNHLY and CDR2 as FYNNEI. Trimming took 6 bases from V and 5 from J; bases not matched to a gene: 13. CDR3 length equals 16 residues. As DNA, the CDR3 is TGTGCCAGCAGCAAACTAAGACAGGGCGGCGAAAACATTCAGTACTTC. Its translation: CASSKLRQGGENIQYF. Drawing the rest from reference TRBV2 and TRBJ2-4, the complete variable domain is EPEVTQTPSHQVTQMGQEVILRCVPISNHLYFYWYRQILGQKVEFLVSFYNNEISEKSEIFDDQFSVERPDGSNFTLKIRSTKLEDSAMYFCASSKLRQGGENIQYFGAGTRLSVL.

The V and J genes are TRBV7-6 and TRBJ1-2; perhaps TRBD1 as D (5 bases). The ends were cut back, 6 bases at V and 2 bases at J, with 13 bases in the middle. Looked up from germline, CDR1 is SGHVS and CDR2 is FNYEAQ. The CDR3 extends over 14 amino acids. The CDR3 loop is CASSSRGGNYGYTF. For the CDR3, the DNA is TGTGCCAGCAGTTCCCGGGGGGGGAACTATGGCTACACCTTC.

The chain couples TRBV30 to TRBJ1-6, with D perhaps matching TRBD1 (5 bases). Germline V CDR1 and CDR2: GTSNPN, SVGIG (reference sequence). V dropped 3 bases and J dropped 0 bases, with 12 bases sitting between them. CDR3 size: 16 residues. CDR3 in DNA: TGTGCCTGGAGCGTTGGGGGGAACTCCTATAATTCACCCCTCCACTTT. It specifies CAWSVGGNSYNSPLHF.

The chain has TRBV5-1 and TRBJ2-7, with D perhaps TRBD1 (6 bases). The CDR3 contains 12 residues. Germline V gene sequence: CDR1 SGHRS, CDR2 YFSETQ. The ends were cut back, 4 bases at V and 4 bases at J, with 9 bases in the middle. Here the CDR3 reads CASSGGQYEQYF. The CDR3 DNA reads TGCGCCAGCAGCGGAGGACAGTACGAGCAGTACTTC.

This clone was seen a single time. The J gene is TRBJ2-1, the V gene TRBV11-2; D not certain. Between the trimmed V and J ends, which lost 2 bases and 8 bases, there was a span of 19 bases. The CDR3 is made up of 16 amino acids. The germline CDR1 and CDR2 sequences are SGHAT and FQNNGV. The CDR3 is CASSLFQLSAMDEQFF. In nucleotides, the CDR3 is TGTGCCAGCAGCTTATTCCAACTATCCGCTATGGATGAGCAGTTCTTC.

This chain joins TRBV10-3 and TRBJ1-5; D gene uncertain. The germline CDR1 and CDR2 sequences are ENHRY and SYGVKD. V lost 3 bases, J lost 0 bases, and 12 bases lay in between. The CDR3 has 16 amino acids. The CDR3: CAISDTTYGSNQPQHF. The DNA for the CDR3 is TGTGCCATCAGTGACACCACCTACGGTAGCAATCAGCCCCAGCATTTT.

The chain uses TRBV18 and TRBJ1-4; D ambiguous. Trimming pared 3 bases from V and 0 bases from J, leaving 8 bases between. The germline CDR1 and CDR2 sequences are KGHSH and LQKENI. CDR3 size: 15 residues. The CDR3 loop is CASSPSLATNEKLFF. CDR3 nucleotides: TGTGCCAGCTCACCCTCCCTTGCAACTAATGAAAAACTGTTTTTT.

This clone was counted a few times. The genes are TRBV28 and TRBJ1-4; TRBD1 might be the D (5 bases). Germline assignment: CDR1 MDHEN and CDR2 SYDVKM. The CDR3 is 13 amino acids. V was cut by 9 bases and J by 4 bases, with 12 bases left in between. CDR3 coding DNA: TGTGCCAGTAACGGGGGGAGTAATGAAAAACTGTTTTTT. This gives the protein CASNGGSNEKLFF.

The CDR3 sequence is CAAWDRGTIEQFF. CDR3 coding DNA: TGCGCCGCTTGGGACAGGGGTACAATTGAGCAGTTCTTC. The chain carries TRBV10-2 and TRBJ2-1, with 10 bases matching TRBD1. After removal of 11 bases from V and 9 bases from J, the junction contained 10 bases not matched to a gene. This CDR3 has 13 amino acids. Germline CDR1 WSHSY, CDR2 SAAADI.

This clone was seen more than once but under ten times. The rearrangement links TRBV5-4 to TRBJ2-3; no clear D gene. Trimming took 5 bases from V and 1 from J, leaving 8 bases between them. CDR3 length: 13 residues. Germline CDR1 reads SGHNT; CDR2 reads YYREEE (reference sequence). The CDR3 reads CASSPLGTDTQYF. CDR3 DNA: TGTGCCAGCAGTCCTCTTGGCACAGATACGCAGTATTTT. Full variable domain (outside the CDR3, taken from reference TRBV5-4 and TRBJ2-3): ETGVTQSPTHLIKTRGQQVTLRCSSQSGHNTVSWYQQALGQGPQFIFQYYREEENGRGNFPPRFSGLQFPNYSSELNVNALELDDSALYLCASSPLGTDTQYFGPGTRLTVL.